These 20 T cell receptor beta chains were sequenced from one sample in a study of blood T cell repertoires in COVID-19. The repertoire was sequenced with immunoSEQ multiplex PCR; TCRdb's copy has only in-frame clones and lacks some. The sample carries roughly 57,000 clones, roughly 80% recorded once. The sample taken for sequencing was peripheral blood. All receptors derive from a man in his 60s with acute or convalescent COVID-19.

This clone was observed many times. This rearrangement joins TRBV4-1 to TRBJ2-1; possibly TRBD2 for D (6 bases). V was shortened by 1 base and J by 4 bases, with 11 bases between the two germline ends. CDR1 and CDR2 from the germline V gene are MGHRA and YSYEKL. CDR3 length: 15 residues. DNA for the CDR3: TGCGCCAGCAGCCAAGGACTAGTTGGATACAATGAGCAGTTCTTC. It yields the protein CASSQGLVGYNEQFF.

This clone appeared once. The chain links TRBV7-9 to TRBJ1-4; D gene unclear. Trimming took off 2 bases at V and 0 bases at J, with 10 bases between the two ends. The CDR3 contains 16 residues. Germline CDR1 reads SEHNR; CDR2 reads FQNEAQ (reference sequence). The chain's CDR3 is CASSLNTLSTNEKLFF. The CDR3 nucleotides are TGTGCCAGCAGCTTAAACACCCTTTCAACTAATGAAAAACTGTTTTTT.

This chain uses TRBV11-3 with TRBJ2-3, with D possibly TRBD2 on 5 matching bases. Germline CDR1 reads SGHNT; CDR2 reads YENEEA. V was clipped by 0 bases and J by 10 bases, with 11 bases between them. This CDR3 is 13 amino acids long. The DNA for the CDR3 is TGTGCCAGCAGCTTAGAGCTAGGCGGGCCGCAGTATTTT. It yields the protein CASSLELGGPQYF.

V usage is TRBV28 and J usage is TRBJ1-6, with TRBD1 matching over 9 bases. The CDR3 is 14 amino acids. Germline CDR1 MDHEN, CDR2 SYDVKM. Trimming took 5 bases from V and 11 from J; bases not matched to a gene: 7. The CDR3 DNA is TGTGCCAGCAGTCCGGGACAGGGAGCCCCACCCCTCCACTTT. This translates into CASSPGQGAPPLHF.

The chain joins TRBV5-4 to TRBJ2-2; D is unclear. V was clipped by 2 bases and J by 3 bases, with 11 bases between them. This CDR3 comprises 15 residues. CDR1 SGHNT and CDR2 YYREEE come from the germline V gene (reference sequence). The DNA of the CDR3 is TGTGCCAGCAGCTTAACGGCAGACTACACCGGGGAGCTGTTTTTT. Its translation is CASSLTADYTGELFF.

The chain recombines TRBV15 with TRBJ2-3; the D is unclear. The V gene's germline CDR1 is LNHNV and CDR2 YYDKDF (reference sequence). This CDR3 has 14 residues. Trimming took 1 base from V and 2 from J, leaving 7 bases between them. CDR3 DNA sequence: TGTGCCACCAGCAGAGGGCTCGACACAGATACGCAGTATTTT. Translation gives CATSRGLDTDTQYF.

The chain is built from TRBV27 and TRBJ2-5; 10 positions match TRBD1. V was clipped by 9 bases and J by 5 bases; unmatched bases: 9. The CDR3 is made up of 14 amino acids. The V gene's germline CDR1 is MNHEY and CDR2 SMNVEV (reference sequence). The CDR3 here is CASQLGTGVETQYF. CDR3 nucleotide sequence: TGTGCCAGTCAACTAGGGACAGGGGTTGAGACCCAGTACTTC.

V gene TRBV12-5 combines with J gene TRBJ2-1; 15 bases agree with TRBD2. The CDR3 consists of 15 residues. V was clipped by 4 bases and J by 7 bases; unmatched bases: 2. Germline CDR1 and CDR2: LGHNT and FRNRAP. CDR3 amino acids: CASGSGLAGGNEQFF. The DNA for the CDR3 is TGTGCTAGTGGTTCGGGACTAGCGGGGGGTAATGAGCAGTTCTTC.

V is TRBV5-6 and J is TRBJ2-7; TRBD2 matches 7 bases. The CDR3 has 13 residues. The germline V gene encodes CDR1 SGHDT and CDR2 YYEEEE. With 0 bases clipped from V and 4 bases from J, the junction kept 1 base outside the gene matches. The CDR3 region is CASSLVSGYEQYF. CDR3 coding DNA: TGTGCCAGCAGCTTGGTTAGCGGGTACGAGCAGTACTTC.

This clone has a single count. DNA of the CDR3: TGTGCCAGCAGCTTGGAGGGGGGGCTGTACACTGAAGCTTTCTTT. Residues: CASSLEGGLYTEAFF. The chain recombines TRBV5-4 with TRBJ1-1, with D perhaps TRBD1 (6 bases). There are 15 residues in the CDR3. V was clipped by 0 bases and J by 3 bases, with 12 bases between them. Germline CDR1 is SGHNT and CDR2 is YYREEE (reference sequence).

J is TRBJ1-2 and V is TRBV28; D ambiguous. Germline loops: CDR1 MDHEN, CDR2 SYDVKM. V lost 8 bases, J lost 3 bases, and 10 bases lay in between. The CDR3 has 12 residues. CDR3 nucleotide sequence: TGTGCCAGCCTAACTGTTTACTATGGCTACACCTTC. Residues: CASLTVYYGYTF.

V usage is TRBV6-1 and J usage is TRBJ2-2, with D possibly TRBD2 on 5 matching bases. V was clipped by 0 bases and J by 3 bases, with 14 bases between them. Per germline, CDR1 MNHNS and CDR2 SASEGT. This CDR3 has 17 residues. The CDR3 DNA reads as TGTGCCAGCAGTGAAGCCCCCCGGACTTTCTACACCGGGGAGCTGTTTTTT. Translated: CASSEAPRTFYTGELFF.

The chain's CDR3 is CASSPTGGSQPQHF. For the CDR3, the DNA is TGTGCCAGTAGCCCGACAGGGGGAAGTCAGCCCCAGCATTTT. This chain uses TRBV19 with TRBJ1-5, with 9 bases matching TRBD1. The CDR3 runs 14 residues. V gave up 6 bases and J gave up 6 bases; unmatched junction bases: 6. CDR1 and CDR2 (germline): LNHDA, SQIVND (reference sequence).

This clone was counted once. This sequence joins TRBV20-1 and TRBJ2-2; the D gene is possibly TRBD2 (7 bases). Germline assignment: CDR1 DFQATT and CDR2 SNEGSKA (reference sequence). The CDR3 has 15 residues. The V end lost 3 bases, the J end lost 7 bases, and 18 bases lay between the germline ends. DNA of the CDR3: TGCAGTGCTAGTATTACGGGGGGCCTTGACGGGGAGCTGTTTTTT. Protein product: CSASITGGLDGELFF.

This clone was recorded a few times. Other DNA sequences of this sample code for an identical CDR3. The CDR3 sequence: CASSYSIAGGTDTQYF. In DNA form, the CDR3 reads TGTGCCAGCAGTTACTCGATAGCGGGGGGAACAGATACGCAGTATTTT. The chain recombines TRBV6-5 with TRBJ2-3; TRBD2 agrees at 10 bases. The CDR3 covers 16 residues. Trimming cost V 0 bases and J 3 bases; bases outside gene matches: 3. The germline gives CDR1 MNHEY, CDR2 SVGAGI.

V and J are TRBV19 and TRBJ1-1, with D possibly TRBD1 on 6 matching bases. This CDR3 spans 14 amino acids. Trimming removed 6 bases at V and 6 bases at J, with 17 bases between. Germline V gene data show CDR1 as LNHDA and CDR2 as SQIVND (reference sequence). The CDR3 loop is CASRPHRDIAEAFF. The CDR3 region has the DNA TGTGCCAGTAGACCCCACAGGGATATCGCTGAAGCTTTCTTT.

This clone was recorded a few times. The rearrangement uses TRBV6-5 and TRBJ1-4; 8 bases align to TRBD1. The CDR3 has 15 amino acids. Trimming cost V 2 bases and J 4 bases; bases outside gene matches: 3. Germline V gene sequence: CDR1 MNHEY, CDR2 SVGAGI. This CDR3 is CASSYPDRGNEKLFF. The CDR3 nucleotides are TGTGCCAGCAGTTACCCCGACAGGGGTAATGAAAAACTGTTTTTT.

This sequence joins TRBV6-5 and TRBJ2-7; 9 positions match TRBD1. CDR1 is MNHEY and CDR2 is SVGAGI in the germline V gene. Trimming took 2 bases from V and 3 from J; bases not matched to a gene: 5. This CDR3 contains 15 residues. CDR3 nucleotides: TGTGCCAGCAGTTACGCCGACAGGGGGGGCTACGAGCAGTACTTC. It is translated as CASSYADRGGYEQYF.

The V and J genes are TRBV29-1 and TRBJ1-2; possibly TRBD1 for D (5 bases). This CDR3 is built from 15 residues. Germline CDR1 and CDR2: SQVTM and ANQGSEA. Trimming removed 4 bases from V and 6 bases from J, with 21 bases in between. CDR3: CSVVQQGEWRNGYTF. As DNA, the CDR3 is TGCAGCGTTGTTCAGCAGGGTGAGTGGCGGAATGGCTACACCTTC.

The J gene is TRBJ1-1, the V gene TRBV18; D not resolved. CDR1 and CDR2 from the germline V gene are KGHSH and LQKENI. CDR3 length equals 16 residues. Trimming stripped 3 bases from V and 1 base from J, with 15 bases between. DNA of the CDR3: TGTGCCAGCTCACCCGTACCTCCAGGAACGAACACTGAAGCTTTCTTT. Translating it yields CASSPVPPGTNTEAFF.